The present TCR beta chain was sequenced within a study of blood T cell repertoires in COVID-19. Study in general: Whether acute or convalescent, the COVID-19 samples came from the United States, Italy and Spain. In each case, the material was cDNA or gDNA derived from T cells, B-cell-depleted T cells, or PBMCs.

Per the study methods: Reference gene primer amplification gave estimated nucleated cell counts. Method: immunoSEQ multiplex PCR; TCRdb's copy keeps in-frame clones and lacks some. The V and J calls and clone size were taken over from that table, and D and trimming were inferred from the DNA. Here the sample spans 150,000 or so clones, approximately 92% being singletons. CDR3 length: 14 amino acids. Germline loops: CDR1 SNHLY, CDR2 FYNNEI. Trimming left V 5 bases short and J 5 bases short, with 15 bases between. Sequenced material: peripheral blood. This chain links TRBV2 with TRBJ1-1; tentative D call: TRBD1 (6 bases). The receptor's source is a woman in her 50s with acute or convalescent COVID-19. The CDR3 DNA reads TGTGCCAGCAGTCCTAAACAGGGACGGACTGAAGCTTTCTTT. This sequence encodes CASSPKQGRTEAFF.